Only a few counts were recorded for the clone carrying this T cell receptor (beta chain). What it recognizes is unknown. These data are taken from a study of T-cell reconstitution after alpha-beta-depleted transplantation in children. Study observations and caveats: Reportedly, alpha-beta T cells present about two months post-transplant originated from several hundred expanded clones of graft origin. Surviving recipient T cells and thymic progenitors produced the high day-60 TCRbeta diversity seen in some patients. The main origin of T-cell counts and diversity one year after transplant was newly produced T cells.

Preparing the TCRbeta library involved the use of unique molecular identifiers. TCRdb analysed the PCR reads with MiXCR anew, one entry per CDR3 protein. Here the sample spans 600,000 or so distinct CDR3 sequences, 23% being singletons. V lost 2 bases and J 8 bases, leaving 6 bases between the germline ends. CDR3 size: 11 residues. The V gene's germline CDR1 is DFQATT and CDR2 SNEGSKA (reference sequence). The receptor was derived from a boy in the first two years of life who had a stem cell transplant for acute myeloid leukemia, so the T cells may come from the graft donor. Sequenced material: PBMCs, mostly from graft donor cells, taken 360 days after TCRalphabeta/CD19-depleted stem cell transplant. J is TRBJ1-4 and V is TRBV20-1; D uncertain. The CDR3 sequence: CSARNGEKLFF. The CDR3 DNA is TGCAGTGCTAGAAACGGGGAAAAACTGTTTTTT.